These 31 T cell receptor beta chains were all obtained from the same sample, sequenced in a study of CD8+CD57+ T cells in acquired aplastic anemia. Patients chosen for sequencing had shown CD8+CD57+ cell expansion by flow cytometry. Genomic DNA served as template for TCR beta VDJ and CDR3 profiling. Each CDR3 protein gets one entry after TCRdb re-called the reads with MiXCR. The sample lists about 200,000 distinct CDR3 sequences; about 60% were seen once. The sample taken for sequencing was sorted CD4+, CD8+, or CD8+CD57+ T cells (not recorded which) from PBMCs. Receptors originate from a human donor with aplastic anemia.

In this sample, this clonotype turned up a few times. This chain links TRBV7-9 with TRBJ2-2, with TRBD2 identical over 12 bases. In germline, CDR1 is SEHNR, CDR2 FQNEAQ (reference sequence). V shed 3 bases, J shed 2 bases, and the junction held 4 bases outside the gene matches. The CDR3 contains 17 residues. This CDR3 is CASSLVLAGGNTGELFF. DNA of the CDR3: TGTGCCAGCAGCTTGGTACTAGCGGGAGGAAACACCGGGGAGCTGTTTTTT.

This clonotype has only one observation. The rearrangement links TRBV7-2 to TRBJ1-5; TRBD1 matches 8 bases. Per germline, CDR1 SGHTA and CDR2 FQGNSA. Trimming removed 3 bases from V and 6 bases from J; junction bases left unmatched: 4. The CDR3 loop spans 14 amino acids. In nucleotides, the CDR3 is TGTGCCAGCAGCTTCTCAGGGGGCGGTCAGCCCCAGCATTTT. Residues: CASSFSGGGQPQHF. The full variable domain, its missing parts supplied by reference TRBV7-2 and TRBJ1-5, is GAGVSQSPSNKVTEKGKDVELRCDPISGHTALYWYRQSLGQGLEFLIYFQGNSAPDKSGLPSDRFSAERTGGSVSTLTIQRTQQEDSAVYLCASSFSGGGQPQHFGDGTRLSIL.

The V call is TRBV29-1, the J call TRBJ2-5; D is unclear. The CDR3 spans 14 residues. CDR1 SQVTM and CDR2 ANQGSEA come from the germline V gene. V lost 3 bases and J 0 bases, leaving 11 bases between the germline ends. The CDR3 loop reads CSVELLGYQETQYF. CDR3 in DNA: TGCAGCGTTGAGCTTCTAGGGTACCAAGAGACCCAGTACTTC. Full variable domain (rest looked up from reference TRBV29-1 and TRBJ2-5): SAVISQKPSRDICQRGTSLTIQCQVDSQVTMMFWYRQQPGQSLTLIATANQGSEATYESGFVIDKFPISRPNLTFSTLTVSNMSPEDSSIYLCSVELLGYQETQYFGPGTRLLVL.

A few counts support this clonotype. DNA of the CDR3: TGCAGTGCTAGAAGCGGGGGATCCAAGGCAGATACGCAGTATTTT. It specifies CSARSGGSKADTQYF. V gene TRBV20-1 combines with J gene TRBJ2-3, with TRBD2 matching 8 bases. The V gene's germline CDR1 is DFQATT and CDR2 SNEGSKA (reference sequence). The CDR3 runs 15 residues. V lost 2 bases, J lost 4 bases, and 8 bases stayed unmatched.

The V and J genes are TRBV15 and TRBJ1-2; D remains ambiguous. The CDR3 totals 15 residues. Germline assignment: CDR1 LNHNV and CDR2 YYDKDF (reference sequence). Trimming took 0 bases from V and 4 from J, leaving 12 bases between them. CDR3 region: CATSRDSYGFYGYTF. CDR3 sequence (DNA): TGTGCCACCAGCAGAGATTCCTACGGATTCTATGGCTACACCTTC.

The chain uses TRBV24-1 and TRBJ2-1; no clear D gene. The CDR3 is made up of 13 amino acids. Germline V gives CDR1 KGHDR, CDR2 SFDVKD. V shed 3 bases and J shed 7 bases, with 9 bases lying between them. CDR3 DNA sequence: TGTGCCACCAGTGATACGAACTCGAATGAGCAGTTCTTC. Protein sequence: CATSDTNSNEQFF.

This clonotype was detected only a few times. V gene TRBV20-1 combines with J gene TRBJ2-7; 7 nucleotides agree with TRBD2. The germline V gene encodes CDR1 DFQATT and CDR2 SNEGSKA (reference sequence). This CDR3 has 17 amino acids. Unmatched junction bases numbered 19, after V lost 5 bases and J lost 3 bases. CDR3 in amino acids: CSAERPGVGRALYEQYF. CDR3 bases: TGCAGTGCTGAGCGGCCGGGGGTGGGGAGGGCCCTCTACGAGCAGTACTTC.

The rearrangement links TRBV19 to TRBJ2-7, with a tentative D call TRBD1 (5 bases). The V end lost 3 bases, the J end lost 5 bases, and 11 bases lay between the germline ends. The CDR3 contains 13 residues. Germline V gives CDR1 LNHDA, CDR2 SQIVND (reference sequence). As DNA, the CDR3 is TGTGCCAGTAGTATGGATGGCAGGGACGAGCAGTACTTC. Its translation: CASSMDGRDEQYF. The whole variable domain, filled in from reference TRBV19 and TRBJ2-7, reads DGGITQSPKYLFRKEGQNVTLSCEQNLNHDAMYWYRQDPGQGLRLIYYSQIVNDFQKGDIAEGYSVSREKKESFPLTVTSAQKNPTAFYLCASSMDGRDEQYFGPGTRLTVT.

The genes are TRBV29-1 and TRBJ2-1; 7 positions match TRBD1. The germline V gene has CDR1 SQVTM and CDR2 ANQGSEA. The ends lost 3 bases at V and 4 bases at J; junction bases unmatched: 3. The CDR3 loop spans 13 amino acids. The CDR3 loop is CSVEGQTYNEQFF. CDR3 nucleotides: TGCAGCGTTGAGGGACAGACTTACAATGAGCAGTTCTTC.

This clonotype was seen ten or more times. The chain joins TRBV7-6 to TRBJ2-2; TRBD1 is a possible D gene (6 bases). Trimming took 0 bases from V and 1 from J, leaving 9 bases between them. This CDR3 region has 16 residues. The germline CDR1 and CDR2 sequences are SGHVS and FNYEAQ. Here the CDR3 DNA reads TGTGCCAGCAGCTTAGCACAGGGTGGGAACACCGGGGAGCTGTTTTTT. Its translation: CASSLAQGGNTGELFF.

The gene calls are TRBV2 and TRBJ1-4; tentatively, D is TRBD1 (5 bases). Looked up from germline, CDR1 is SNHLY and CDR2 is FYNNEI. V was pared by 4 bases and J by 6 bases, with 12 bases between. CDR3 size: 14 residues. CDR3 nucleotides: TGTGCCAGCAGTGGGGGCAGGGCTGATGAAAAACTGTTTTTT. This sequence encodes CASSGGRADEKLFF.

The V call is TRBV29-1, the J call TRBJ1-2, with D uncertain. Germline CDR1 and CDR2: SQVTM and ANQGSEA. The CDR3 runs 15 residues. V was clipped by 6 bases and J by 3 bases, with 20 bases between them. The CDR3 DNA reads as TGCAGCGTCCTAACCGGAGGTCCCACCTACTATGGCTACACCTTC. Amino acids: CSVLTGGPTYYGYTF.

In regard to this clonotype: The junction departs from the called germline gene at one end, perhaps through a read error. This chain uses TRBV5-8 with TRBJ2-1; a possible D gene is TRBD2 (5 bases). Germline lookup yields CDR1 SGHTS and CDR2 YDEGEE. There are 15 residues in the CDR3. In nucleotides, the CDR3 is TGCGCCAGCAGCCAACCCGGGGATCCTAGGGATGAGCAGTTCTTC. This encodes CASSQPGDPRDEQFF. The whole variable domain, filled in from reference TRBV5-8 and TRBJ2-1, reads EAGVTQSPTHLIKTRGQQATLRCSPISGHTSVYWYQQALGLGLQFLLWYDEGEERNRGNFPPRFSGRQFPNYSSELNVNALELEDSALYLCASSQPGDPRDEQFFGPGTRLTVL.

The chain combines TRBV7-2 with TRBJ1-5, with 11 bases fitting TRBD1. This CDR3 spans 16 amino acids. Germline values: CDR1 SGHTA, CDR2 FQGNSA. V dropped 6 bases and J dropped 7; count of bases not matched to a gene: 11. CDR3 bases: TGTGCCAGCAGTGCCAGAGGACAGGGGGCTGGGCAGCCCCAGCATTTT. As protein: CASSARGQGAGQPQHF.

This chain links TRBV9 with TRBJ2-1, with TRBD2 matching 11 bases. With 3 bases clipped from V and 15 bases from J, the junction kept 5 bases outside the gene matches. Per the germline V gene, CDR1 is SGDLS and CDR2 is YYNGEE. This CDR3 spans 12 amino acids. This chain's CDR3 is CASSGLAGNPFF. In DNA form, the CDR3 reads TGTGCCAGCAGCGGACTAGCGGGGAATCCGTTCTTC.

The chain links TRBV5-1 to TRBJ1-4, with 8 nucleotides matching TRBD1. The CDR3 has 15 residues. Germline V gene data show CDR1 as SGHRS and CDR2 as YFSETQ. Trimming cost V 0 bases and J 5 bases; bases outside gene matches: 3. Here the CDR3 reads CASSLDGQGNEKLFF. CDR3 coding DNA: TGCGCCAGCAGCTTGGATGGACAGGGCAATGAAAAACTGTTTTTT.

There are a few counts of this clonotype. The CDR3 ends on some other residue instead of the conserved phenylalanine or tryptophan, so this is likely a read error. This chain uses TRBV7-9 with TRBJ2-6; D not resolved. This CDR3 is built from 14 residues. The V and J ends lost 1 base and 4 bases respectively, with 5 bases between them. CDR1 is SEHNR, CDR2 FQNEAQ, per germline (reference sequence). In DNA, the CDR3 is TGTGCCAGCAGCTTAGTCACAGGGGCCAACGTCCTGACTCTC. This gives the protein CASSLVTGANVLTL.

This rearrangement joins TRBV20-1 to TRBJ2-5; 8 positions agree with TRBD1. This CDR3 is built from 15 residues. Losses at the gene ends were 1 base for V and 4 bases for J; bases not matched to a gene: 8. Germline values: CDR1 DFQATT, CDR2 SNEGSKA (reference sequence). The CDR3: CSARARQGFTETQYF. In DNA, the CDR3 is TGCAGTGCTAGAGCCCGACAGGGGTTCACAGAGACCCAGTACTTC.

The chain employs TRBV19 and TRBJ2-1; 9 bases are shared with TRBD2. This CDR3 has 15 amino acids. J lost 2 bases, V lost 5 bases, and 4 bases had no gene match. In germline, CDR1 is LNHDA, CDR2 SQIVND (reference sequence). The CDR3 region has the DNA TGTGCCAGTAGTCTCGAGCGGGGGGCCTACAATGAGCAGTTCTTC. Its translation is CASSLERGAYNEQFF.

The chain uses TRBV2 and TRBJ1-6, with D unclear. Germline assignment: CDR1 SNHLY and CDR2 FYNNEI. The CDR3 is made up of 12 amino acids. The V end was cut by 6 bases, the J end by 7 bases, with 7 bases between. CDR3 protein: CASRQLNSPLHF. The CDR3 DNA follows: TGTGCCAGCAGACAGCTCAATTCACCCCTCCACTTT.

This chain links TRBV24-1 with TRBJ1-4; D might be TRBD1 (5 bases). The CDR3 spans 15 residues. V dropped 3 bases and J dropped 5 bases, with 12 bases sitting between them. Germline-derived CDR1 and CDR2 are KGHDR and SFDVKD. The CDR3 sequence is CATSDPRKGNEKLFF. Written as DNA, the CDR3 is TGTGCCACCAGTGATCCGCGAAAGGGGAATGAAAAACTGTTTTTT.

The chain has TRBV7-8 and TRBJ2-7; 8 bases map to TRBD2. The CDR3 is made up of 17 amino acids. V lost 0 bases to trimming and J lost 6 bases; unmatched junction nucleotides: 13. Per germline, CDR1 SGHVS and CDR2 FQNEAQ. The CDR3 DNA reads TGTGCCAGCAGCTTAGCAACCGTAAGCGGGAGCTATGGCGAGCAGTACTTC. This codes for CASSLATVSGSYGEQYF.

The gene calls are TRBV15 and TRBJ2-3, with D possibly called TRBD1 or TRBD2 (5 bases each). The CDR3 loop spans 21 amino acids. CDR1 LNHNV and CDR2 YYDKDF come from the germline V gene (reference sequence). The germline V and J ends were trimmed by 0 bases and 2 bases, with 27 bases remaining between them. The CDR3 region is CATSRDNPRGQAWRYTDTQYF. DNA for the CDR3: TGTGCCACCAGCAGAGATAACCCACGGGGCCAGGCATGGAGATACACAGATACGCAGTATTTT.

The chain is built from TRBV24-1 and TRBJ1-3; 11 bases are a match to TRBD1. With 0 bases clipped from V and 4 bases from J, the junction kept 4 bases outside the gene matches. CDR1 is KGHDR and CDR2 is SFDVKD in the germline V gene. The CDR3 is made up of 17 amino acids. CDR3 coding DNA: TGTGCCACCAGTGATTTGCGGGACAGGGGGGTCGGAAACACCATATATTTT. This encodes CATSDLRDRGVGNTIYF.

The rearrangement links TRBV7-4 to TRBJ1-2, with D perhaps TRBD1 (5 bases). V shed 2 bases and J shed 1 base, with 11 bases lying between them. This CDR3 region has 15 residues. CDR1 is SGHVT and CDR2 is SQSDAQ in the germline V gene. Here the CDR3 reads CASSLLGGDNYGYTF. The CDR3 DNA is TGTGCCAGCAGCTTATTGGGAGGGGATAACTATGGCTACACCTTC.

The gene calls are TRBV2 and TRBJ1-2; D call uncertain. CDR1 is SNHLY and CDR2 is FYNNEI in the germline V gene. Between the trimmed V and J ends, which lost 6 bases and 1 base, there was a span of 6 bases. This CDR3 is 12 amino acids long. The chain's CDR3 is CASSGINYGYTF. The CDR3 DNA reads as TGTGCCAGCAGCGGAATTAACTATGGCTACACCTTC.

The gene calls are TRBV2 and TRBJ1-2, with D tentatively TRBD1 (5 bases). V lost 3 bases, J lost 4 bases, and 12 bases lay in between. The CDR3 is made up of 14 amino acids. CDR1 and CDR2 (germline): SNHLY, FYNNEI. The CDR3 here is CASSDSGTFYGYTF. DNA of the CDR3: TGTGCCAGCAGTGATTCGGGGACCTTCTATGGCTACACCTTC. The full variable domain, its missing parts supplied by reference TRBV2 and TRBJ1-2, is EPEVTQTPSHQVTQMGQEVILRCVPISNHLYFYWYRQILGQKVEFLVSFYNNEISEKSEIFDDQFSVERPDGSNFTLKIRSTKLEDSAMYFCASSDSGTFYGYTFGSGTRLTVV.

A few counts support this clonotype. The chain couples TRBV2 to TRBJ2-2; the D gene could be TRBD1 or TRBD2 (5 bases each). There are 13 residues in the CDR3. Trimming shortened V by 6 bases and J by 5 bases, and 10 bases separated the two germline ends. Germline V gives CDR1 SNHLY, CDR2 FYNNEI. As DNA, the CDR3 is TGTGCCAGCAGGGGGGAGCGAACCGGGGAGCTGTTTTTT. This codes for CASRGERTGELFF.

In its sample, this clonotype was seen many times. The CDR3 bases are TGTGCCAGCAGCTTAGTTTCGAGGACAGGTCGAAGGGGAACCGGGGAGCTGTTTTTT. This translates into CASSLVSRTGRRGTGELFF. The rearrangement joins TRBV7-9 to TRBJ2-2; 7 bases align to TRBD1. The CDR3 covers 19 residues. Trimming at V came to 1 base and at J to 5 bases, leaving 16 bases not matched to a gene. The germline V gene has CDR1 SEHNR and CDR2 FQNEAQ (reference sequence).

The chain is built from TRBV7-9 and TRBJ2-3; D is possibly TRBD2 (7 bases). Trimming took off 10 bases at V and 4 bases at J, with 15 bases between the two ends. Germline values: CDR1 SEHNR, CDR2 FQNEAQ (reference sequence). The CDR3 totals 13 residues. Here the CDR3 DNA reads TGTGCCACCTCCCGGGGGGCATCAGATACGCAGTATTTT. Its translation: CATSRGASDTQYF.

This clonotype was seen only a few times. The rearrangement links TRBV5-1 to TRBJ2-7; TRBD2 might be the D (7 bases). The CDR3 totals 15 residues. Per the germline V gene, CDR1 is SGHRS and CDR2 is YFSETQ. With 0 bases removed from V and 1 base from J, the gap between germline ends came to 11 bases. In nucleotides, the CDR3 is TGCGCCAGCAGCTTGGAGGGGGGGACGTCCTACGAGCAGTACTTC. Its protein product is CASSLEGGTSYEQYF. The full variable domain, with the rest looked up from reference TRBV5-1 and TRBJ2-7, is KAGVTQTPRYLIKTRGQQVTLSCSPISGHRSVSWYQQTPGQGLQFLFEYFSETQRNKGNFPGRFSGRQFSNSRSEMNVSTLELGDSALYLCASSLEGGTSYEQYFGPGTRLTVT.